This passage covers 26 T cell receptor beta chains from one sample sequenced in a study of T cells in Graves' hyperthyroidism and ophthalmopathy. The source material, RNA transcripts, was used to amplify TCR beta CDR3 regions. The TCR CDR3 was amplified in a first-round RT-PCR using the HTBI primer set. TCRdb used MiXCR to reprocess the multiplex PCR reads, holding one entry per CDR3 protein. The table shows around 560,000 distinct CDR3 sequences, with around 17% occurring only once. Sequencing was performed on blood. The receptors originated from a young woman with Graves' hyperthyroidism.

The CDR3 region has the DNA TGTGCCAGCAGCTTGTATTTCCGTGGGGGTTGGACTGAAGCTTTCTTT. Translation: CASSLYFRGGWTEAFF. V and J are TRBV11-2 and TRBJ1-1; possibly TRBD1 for D (5 bases). V lost 3 bases and J 5 bases, leaving 19 bases between the germline ends. Germline lookup yields CDR1 SGHAT and CDR2 FQNNGV. The CDR3 totals 16 residues.

This clonotype was seen ten or more times. V and J are TRBV27 and TRBJ1-2, with D unresolved. This CDR3 is 14 amino acids long. Germline V CDR1 and CDR2: MNHEY, SMNVEV (reference sequence). V gave up 7 bases and J gave up 2 bases, with 14 bases separating them. CDR3 residues: CASKGGGRNYGYTF. In DNA form, the CDR3 reads TGTGCCAGCAAAGGTGGCGGCAGGAACTATGGCTACACCTTC.

The genes are TRBV19 and TRBJ2-1; TRBD2 matches at 8 bases. The CDR3 extends over 14 amino acids. V shed 6 bases, J shed 6 bases, and the junction held 7 bases outside the gene matches. The germline V gene has CDR1 LNHDA and CDR2 SQIVND (reference sequence). CDR3 region: CASSPGLVSNEQFF. The CDR3 bases are TGTGCCAGTAGCCCGGGACTAGTCAGCAATGAGCAGTTCTTC.

Points on this clonotype: One end of the junction varies from germline; a read error may be responsible. V gene TRBV20-1 combines with J gene TRBJ1-1; perhaps TRBD1 as D (5 bases). The length of the CDR3 is 13 residues. The V gene's germline CDR1 is DFQATT and CDR2 SNEGSKA (reference sequence). CDR3 protein: CSARRDRGAEALF. DNA for the CDR3: TGCAGTGCTAGGCGGGACCGGGGTGCTGAAGCTCTCTTT.

This clonotype was counted between two and nine times. The chain links TRBV6-5 to TRBJ2-3; 7 bases fit TRBD2. V trimming: 6 bases; J trimming: 4 bases; junction bases outside the gene matches: 13. Per the germline V gene, CDR1 is MNHEY and CDR2 is SVGAGI. The CDR3 totals 16 residues. DNA for the CDR3: TGTGCCAGCAGCTCCTCCTGGGCGGGAGTGTCAGATACGCAGTATTTT. This codes for CASSSSWAGVSDTQYF.

This clonotype occurred many times. This chain joins TRBV6-8 and TRBJ2-5; 15 bases map to TRBD2. The CDR3 has 18 residues. V was pared by 6 bases and J by 3 bases, with 11 bases of the junction left unmatched. Germline values: CDR1 MNHGY, CDR2 SAAAGT. The CDR3 nucleotides are TGTGCCAGCAGAGAAACACCGGGACTAGCGGGAGGTGAAGAGACCCAGTACTTC. It encodes CASRETPGLAGGEETQYF.

This clonotype was observed a handful of times. The chain carries TRBV6-1 and TRBJ2-1; D may match TRBD1 or TRBD2 (6 bases each). This CDR3 has 15 residues. V was cut by 6 bases and J by 4 bases, with 16 bases left in between. Germline V gene data show CDR1 as MNHNS and CDR2 as SASEGT. The CDR3 DNA reads TGTGCCAGCAGGGAGGGGGGCGGAGGTTACAATGAGCAGTTCTTC. It codes for CASREGGGGYNEQFF.

This sequence joins TRBV28 and TRBJ2-2; 14 positions agree with TRBD2. Germline V gene lookup returns CDR1 MDHEN and CDR2 SYDVKM. Trimming removed 6 bases from V and 5 bases from J; junction bases left unmatched: 11. This CDR3 has 18 residues. The CDR3 reads CASSPRGTSGSRTGELFF. As DNA, the CDR3 is TGTGCCAGCAGCCCAAGAGGGACTAGCGGGAGTCGTACCGGGGAGCTGTTTTTT.

This clonotype appeared many times. In DNA form, the CDR3 reads TGTGCCAGCAGCCAAGGTCCAGGGTGGGCAGAGACCCAGTACTTC. Protein product: CASSQGPGWAETQYF. The chain links TRBV4-2 to TRBJ2-5, with D perhaps TRBD1 (5 bases). The germline CDR1 and CDR2 sequences are LGHNA and YNFKEQ. The CDR3 has 15 amino acids. Trimming left V 1 base short and J 4 bases short, with 13 bases between.

This clonotype was detected ten times or more. The chain joins TRBV20-1 to TRBJ2-1; 7 bases align to TRBD2. Germline lookup yields CDR1 DFQATT and CDR2 SNEGSKA (reference sequence). The CDR3 length is 15 residues. With 3 bases clipped from V and 2 bases from J, the junction kept 7 bases outside the gene matches. CDR3 residues: CSARGDYRTYNEQFF. In DNA, the CDR3 is TGCAGTGCTAGGGGGGACTATCGGACCTACAATGAGCAGTTCTTC.

V is TRBV20-1 and J is TRBJ2-5; a weak D match, TRBD2 (5 bases). V lost 1 base, J lost 1 base, and 19 bases lay in between. The CDR3 runs to 17 residues. Germline V gene data show CDR1 as DFQATT and CDR2 as SNEGSKA (reference sequence). The CDR3 loop is CSARGRRVSAPQETQYF. DNA for the CDR3: TGCAGTGCTAGAGGGAGGAGAGTTAGCGCCCCCCAAGAGACCCAGTACTTC.

This chain joins TRBV12-3 or TRBV12-4 and TRBJ2-7, with D tentatively TRBD1 or TRBD2 (6 bases each). The CDR3 consists of 15 residues. V was clipped by 2 bases and J by 7 bases, with 18 bases between them. The CDR3 reads CASSLRGQGSLEQYF. CDR3 nucleotide sequence: TGTGCCAGCAGTTTACGGGGGCAGGGGTCCCTTGAGCAGTACTTC.

The chain is built from TRBV20-1 and TRBJ1-5; D is unresolved. This CDR3 spans 16 amino acids. The germline V gene encodes CDR1 DFQATT and CDR2 SNEGSKA (reference sequence). V was pared by 1 base and J by 3 bases, with 16 bases between. The DNA of the CDR3 is TGCAGTGCTAGAGCCAGTGGGCGGGGATCCAATCAGCCCCAGCATTTT. Its protein product is CSARASGRGSNQPQHF.

This clonotype was picked up a small number of times. This sequence joins TRBV15 and TRBJ2-1; 9 nucleotides match TRBD1. Germline-derived CDR1 and CDR2 are LNHNV and YYDKDF (reference sequence). The CDR3 runs to 19 residues. V lost 0 bases and J lost 8; bases outside the gene matches: 17. CDR3 residues: CATSRDRWEQGARGDEQFF. For the CDR3, the DNA is TGTGCCACCAGCAGAGATAGGTGGGAACAGGGGGCAAGGGGCGATGAGCAGTTCTTC.

This chain uses TRBV6-2 or TRBV6-3 with TRBJ2-4, with TRBD2 as a possible D gene (6 bases). Deletions cut 7 bases from V and 6 bases from J, with 19 bases between. This CDR3 has 15 amino acids. From germline, CDR1 is MNHEY and CDR2 SVGEGT. The chain's CDR3 is CASNFGRSWGNIQYF. Written as DNA, the CDR3 is TGTGCCAGCAATTTTGGGAGGAGTTGGGGAAACATTCAGTACTTC.

This clonotype came up many times. This chain's CDR3 is CSARAIGGGQYYEQYF. CDR3 bases: TGCAGTGCTAGGGCGATTGGCGGGGGTCAGTACTACGAGCAGTACTTC. This chain joins TRBV20-1 and TRBJ2-7; TRBD2 agrees at 7 bases. The CDR3 contains 16 residues. The V and J ends lost 3 bases and 3 bases, in that order; junction bases with no gene match: 14. Looked up from germline, CDR1 is DFQATT and CDR2 is SNEGSKA (reference sequence).

The rearrangement joins TRBV2 to TRBJ2-1, with 7 bases that match TRBD2. This CDR3 comprises 15 residues. The ends lost 3 bases at V and 5 bases at J; junction bases unmatched: 7. Germline values: CDR1 SNHLY, CDR2 FYNNEI. The CDR3 DNA is TGTGCCAGCAGTGATGGACTAGGAGGGGACAATGAGCAGTTCTTC. This codes for CASSDGLGGDNEQFF.

The chain links TRBV6-5 to TRBJ2-7; 9 bases are shared with TRBD2. The CDR3 contains 13 residues. V was clipped by 4 bases and J by 4 bases; unmatched bases: 2. CDR1 is MNHEY, CDR2 SVGAGI, per germline. DNA for the CDR3: TGTGCCAGCAGTTTCCTAGCGGGGTACGAGCAGTACTTC. This encodes CASSFLAGYEQYF.

This chain joins TRBV12-3 or TRBV12-4 and TRBJ2-3; D perhaps matches TRBD1 (6 bases). The CDR3 totals 14 residues. V shed 6 bases and J shed 2 bases, with 12 bases lying between them. This CDR3 reads CASRPWTDTDTQYF. The DNA for the CDR3 is TGTGCCAGCAGGCCCTGGACAGACACAGATACGCAGTATTTT.

This chain connects TRBV19 to TRBJ2-7; TRBD2 is a possible D gene (5 bases). V was pared by 5 bases and J by 6 bases, with 23 bases between. CDR3 length: 16 amino acids. The germline V gene encodes CDR1 LNHDA and CDR2 SQIVND (reference sequence). CDR3 loop: CASSPSFGRTAREQYF. The CDR3 DNA sequence: TGTGCCAGTAGTCCCTCATTTGGGAGAACAGCTCGCGAGCAGTACTTC.

The table lists this clonotype with many counts. This CDR3 is CASSPGQGWQGEETQYF. The CDR3 DNA is TGTGCCAGCAGTCCGGGACAGGGTTGGCAGGGTGAAGAGACCCAGTACTTC. The V and J genes are TRBV27 and TRBJ2-5, with 9 bases matching TRBD1. V shed 5 bases, J shed 3 bases, and the junction held 13 bases outside the gene matches. Germline values: CDR1 MNHEY, CDR2 SMNVEV (reference sequence). The CDR3 length is 17 residues.

This clonotype was recorded at least ten times. The V gene is TRBV2, the J gene TRBJ2-1; the match to TRBD2 covers 7 bases. V was clipped by 8 bases and J by 0 bases; unmatched bases: 4. CDR3 length: 14 amino acids. Germline V gives CDR1 SNHLY, CDR2 FYNNEI. CDR3 protein: CASERTSSYNEQFF. The CDR3 bases are TGTGCCAGCGAGCGGACTAGCTCCTACAATGAGCAGTTCTTC.

In its sample, this clonotype was seen many times. V and J are TRBV5-1 and TRBJ1-1; no firm D call. Germline V gene sequence: CDR1 SGHRS, CDR2 YFSETQ. V was pared by 7 bases and J by 3 bases, with 10 bases between. The CDR3 is 12 residues long. The CDR3 region has the DNA TGCGCCAGCGGGCTTGGGGACACTGAAGCTTTCTTT. Encoded protein: CASGLGDTEAFF.

The chain couples TRBV27 to TRBJ2-1; D tentatively reads TRBD1 or TRBD2 (5 bases each). CDR3 length: 11 residues. Trimming removed 6 bases from V and 15 bases from J, with 15 bases in between. Germline V CDR1 and CDR2: MNHEY, SMNVEV (reference sequence). The CDR3 coding sequence is TGTGCCAGCAGCAAACAGGCTAGCTTGTTCTTC. Translating gives CASSKQASLFF.

There are a few counts of this clonotype. The V and J genes are TRBV3-1 and TRBJ2-1; D is unclear. Trimming took 2 bases from V and 7 from J, leaving 9 bases between them. Germline V gene sequence: CDR1 LGHDT, CDR2 YNNKEL (reference sequence). This CDR3 is 13 amino acids long. CDR3 sequence reads: CASSQTLENEQFF. The CDR3 nucleotides read TGTGCCAGCAGCCAAACTTTGGAAAATGAGCAGTTCTTC.

This clonotype came up a few times. This chain links TRBV9 with TRBJ2-5, with D possibly matching TRBD1 (6 bases). Trimming removed 0 bases at V and 2 bases at J, with 20 bases between. Looked up from germline, CDR1 is SGDLS and CDR2 is YYNGEE. The CDR3 has 18 residues. CDR3 residues: CASSVDDLGAPGQETQYF. The CDR3 DNA is TGTGCCAGCAGCGTAGACGATTTGGGGGCCCCGGGACAAGAGACCCAGTACTTC.